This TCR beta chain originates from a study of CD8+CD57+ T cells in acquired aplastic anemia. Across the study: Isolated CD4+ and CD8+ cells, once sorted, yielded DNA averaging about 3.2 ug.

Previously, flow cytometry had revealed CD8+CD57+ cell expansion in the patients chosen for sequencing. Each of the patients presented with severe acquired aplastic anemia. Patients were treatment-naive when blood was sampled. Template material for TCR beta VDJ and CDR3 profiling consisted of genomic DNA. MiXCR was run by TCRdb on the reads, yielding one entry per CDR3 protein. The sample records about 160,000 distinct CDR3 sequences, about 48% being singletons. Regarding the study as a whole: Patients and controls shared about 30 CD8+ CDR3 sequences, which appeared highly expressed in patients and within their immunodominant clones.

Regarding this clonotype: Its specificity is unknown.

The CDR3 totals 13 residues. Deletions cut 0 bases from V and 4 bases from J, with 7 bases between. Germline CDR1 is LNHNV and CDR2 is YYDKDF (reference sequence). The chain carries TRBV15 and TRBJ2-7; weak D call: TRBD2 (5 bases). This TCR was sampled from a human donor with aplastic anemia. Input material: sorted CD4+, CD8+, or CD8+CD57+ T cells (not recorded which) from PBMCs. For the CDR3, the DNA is TGTGCCACCAGCAGAGATCCGGGGTACGAGCAGTACTTC. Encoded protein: CATSRDPGYEQYF.